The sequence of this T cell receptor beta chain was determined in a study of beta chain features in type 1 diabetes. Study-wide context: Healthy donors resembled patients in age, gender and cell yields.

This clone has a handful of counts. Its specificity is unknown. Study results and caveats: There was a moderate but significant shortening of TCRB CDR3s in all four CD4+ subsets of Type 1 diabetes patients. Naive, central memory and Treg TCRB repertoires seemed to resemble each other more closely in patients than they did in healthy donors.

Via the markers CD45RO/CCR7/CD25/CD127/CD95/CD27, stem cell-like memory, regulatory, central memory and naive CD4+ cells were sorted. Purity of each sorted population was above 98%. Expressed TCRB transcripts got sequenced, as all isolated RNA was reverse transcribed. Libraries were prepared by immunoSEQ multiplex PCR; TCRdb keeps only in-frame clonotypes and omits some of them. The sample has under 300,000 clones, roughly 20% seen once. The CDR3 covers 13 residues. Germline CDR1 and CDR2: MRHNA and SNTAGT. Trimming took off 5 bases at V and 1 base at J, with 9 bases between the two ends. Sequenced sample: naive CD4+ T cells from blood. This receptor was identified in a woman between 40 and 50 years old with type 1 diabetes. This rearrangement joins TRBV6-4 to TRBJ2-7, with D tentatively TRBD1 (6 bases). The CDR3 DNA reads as TGTGCCAGCAGTCCAGACAGGTCCTACGAGCAGTACTTC. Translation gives CASSPDRSYEQYF.